This TCR beta chain derives from a study of cytomegalovirus exposure and HLA in healthy donors. Regarding the study as a whole: Reportedly, fewer N-insertions than the roughly 700-donor mean appeared in an Asian-associated ancestry cluster in a later analysis.

Donors showed nominal health when sampled, although they likely had unrecorded immune exposures. As concerns this clone: The antigen is undetermined.

Both 60 Vbeta primers and 13 Jbeta primers went into the PCR. The table came from immunoSEQ multiplex PCR; TCRdb's copy has only in-frame clones and leaves some out. This table holds 90,000 to 110,000 clones, about 78% found once. Germline assignment: CDR1 SEHNR and CDR2 FQNEAQ (reference sequence). Losses at the gene ends were 1 base for V and 4 bases for J; bases not matched to a gene: 2. CDR3 length: 14 amino acids. The rearrangement joins TRBV7-9 to TRBJ2-3; 7 nucleotides match TRBD1. The sequence derives from a man younger than 40 in good health and CMV-seronegative. The sample taken for sequencing was PBMCs. DNA of the CDR3: TGTGCCAGCAGCTTAGGAAGGGGGCCAGATACGCAGTATTTT. This translates into CASSLGRGPDTQYF.